One T cell receptor beta chain is described in this entry. No antigen is known for it. This sample includes further DNA sequences coding for the same CDR3. Healthy donors of bone marrow made up the group. Between the trimmed V and J ends, which lost 5 bases and 3 bases, there was a span of 5 bases. The germline CDR1 and CDR2 sequences are SGHRS and YFSETQ. The CDR3 extends over 11 amino acids. The data originate from a study of cytomegalovirus exposure and HLA in healthy donors. Study-level results: Despite most TCR sequences being rare, some public TCRs occurred in many donors.

PCR primers comprised 60 Vbeta and 13 Jbeta primers. Libraries were prepared by immunoSEQ multiplex PCR; TCRdb keeps only in-frame clonotypes and omits some of them. The sample has some 200,000 clones; the top ten hold around 0.8%. This chain joins TRBV5-1 and TRBJ2-5; no firm D call. Sequenced material: PBMCs. This receptor was taken from a woman between 18 and 30 years old in good health and CMV-seropositive. The CDR3 nucleotides read TGCGCCAGCAGGTCCGAAGAGACCCAGTACTTC. It codes for CASRSEETQYF.